The 4 T cell receptor beta chains in this list originate from one sample, sequenced in a study of blood T cell repertoires in COVID-19. Profiling relied on immunoSEQ multiplex PCR, and the TCRdb table lists in-frame clones only, not all of them. The repertoire holds roughly 350,000 clones, 90% to 95% seen once, with around 3.5% in the top ten. The sequenced sample consisted of peripheral blood. These receptors were collected from a woman younger than 30 who had recovered from COVID-19.

V usage is TRBV15 and J usage is TRBJ2-5; D might be TRBD2 (5 bases). This CDR3 comprises 16 residues. Trimming stripped 1 base from V and 5 bases from J, with 17 bases between. Germline V lookup: CDR1 LNHNV, CDR2 YYDKDF (reference sequence). The CDR3 DNA reads TGTGCCACCAGCAGAGCTAAGGTCAGCGGACTGGAGACCCAGTACTTC. It codes for CATSRAKVSGLETQYF.

In regard to this clone: Other nucleotide sequences in the sample specify the same CDR3. V and J are TRBV12-3 or TRBV12-4 and TRBJ2-3; D gene uncertain. The V end was cut by 6 bases, the J end by 3 bases, with 10 bases between. The CDR3 is made up of 13 amino acids. CDR3 nucleotides: TGTGCCAGCAGCGCCGCCGGGACAGATACGCAGTATTTT. Encoded protein: CASSAAGTDTQYF.

The chain uses TRBV6-2 or TRBV6-3 and TRBJ2-3; D gene uncertain. The germline gives CDR1 MNHEY, CDR2 SVGEGT. Trimming removed 2 bases at V and 5 bases at J, with 8 bases between. The CDR3 covers 13 residues. The CDR3 spells CASSYNTKDTQYF. The CDR3 nucleotides are TGTGCCAGCAGTTACAACACGAAAGATACGCAGTATTTT.

This clone was counted a single time. The rearrangement uses TRBV19 and TRBJ2-5; weak D call: TRBD1 (5 bases). CDR1 is LNHDA and CDR2 is SQIVND in the germline V gene (reference sequence). V lost 1 base and J 5 bases, leaving 17 bases between the germline ends. This CDR3 has 16 amino acids. Here the CDR3 reads CASSIGPDTWQETQYF. CDR3 sequence (DNA): TGTGCCAGTAGTATAGGCCCGGACACCTGGCAGGAGACCCAGTACTTC.